The clone carrying this T cell receptor beta chain showed up just once. This CDR3 region has 17 residues. Trimming removed 5 bases from V and 8 bases from J; junction bases left unmatched: 12. Germline V gene sequence: CDR1 MDHEN, CDR2 SYDVKM. The sample comes from a study of T cell repertoires in cytomegalovirus infection. TCRdb reanalysed the reads using MiXCR and keeps one entry per CDR3 protein. Of around 740,000 distinct CDR3 sequences listed, 35% to 40% were seen once; the top ten hold more than 2.5%. This chain connects TRBV28 to TRBJ2-1, with TRBD2 matching 13 bases. The sample comprised PBMCs. The source of this sequence is a human donor in good health (CMV status not recorded). Some clones in this sample may be carry-over from other donors' samples. The CDR3, as DNA: TGTGCCAGCAGTACACTCACGGCGGGACTAGCGGGATATGAGCAGTTCTTC. Translating it yields CASSTLTAGLAGYEQFF.